A single sample gave rise to the 23 T cell receptor beta chains below, sequenced in a study of CD8+CD57+ T cells in acquired aplastic anemia. Individuals selected for sequencing had exhibited CD8+CD57+ cell expansion on flow cytometry. TCR beta VDJ and CDR3 profiles were obtained from a genomic DNA template. TCRdb recomputed calls from the reads with MiXCR, one row per CDR3 protein. The sample records 150,000 to 200,000 distinct CDR3 sequences, over 40% being singletons. Sequencing was performed on sorted CD4+, CD8+, or CD8+CD57+ T cells (not recorded which) from PBMCs. The receptor set was obtained from a human donor with aplastic anemia.

The table lists this clonotype with a count of one. The J gene is TRBJ2-7, the V gene TRBV20-1, with D maybe TRBD2 (5 bases). The ends were cut back, 4 bases at V and 0 bases at J, with 7 bases in the middle. The CDR3 contains 12 residues. Germline CDR1 is DFQATT and CDR2 is SNEGSKA (reference sequence). CDR3 coding DNA: TGCAGTGCTAACGGGGACTCCTACGAGCAGTACTTC. It translates to CSANGDSYEQYF.

About this clonotype itself: The missing conserved phenylalanine or tryptophan at the end of this CDR3 makes a read error likely. V is TRBV15 and J is TRBJ2-1; 10 bases are a match to TRBD2. This CDR3 contains 16 residues. With 9 bases clipped from V and 8 bases from J, the junction kept 16 bases outside the gene matches. Germline CDR1 LNHNV, CDR2 YYDKDF (reference sequence). The CDR3 bases are TGTGCCACTGATAGCGGGAGGAGTTCTTTTCTCGATGAGCAGTTCTCC. Protein product: CATDSGRSSFLDEQFS.

The rearrangement links TRBV25-1 to TRBJ2-1; 7 bases align to TRBD1. CDR1 is MGHDK, CDR2 SYGVNS, per germline. The ends lost 6 bases at V and 7 bases at J; junction bases unmatched: 15. The CDR3 is 16 amino acids. This CDR3 is CASSRGQTTLRNEQFF. The DNA of the CDR3 is TGTGCCAGCAGCAGGGGACAGACTACGTTGAGAAATGAGCAGTTCTTC.

As DNA, the CDR3 is TGTGCCAGCAGTTACTATACGGGAGCAGATACGCAGTATTTT. This encodes CASSYYTGADTQYF. The chain employs TRBV2 and TRBJ2-3; tentative D call: TRBD2 (6 bases). Germline CDR1 is SNHLY and CDR2 is FYNNEI. The CDR3 contains 14 residues. The germline V and J ends were trimmed by 5 bases and 4 bases, with 13 bases remaining between them.

This clonotype was seen only once. At one boundary the junction diverges from the germline segment, which might be a read error. The genes are TRBV20-1 and TRBJ2-2; 8 bases match TRBD1. This CDR3 has 14 amino acids. The germline gives CDR1 DFQATT, CDR2 SNEGSKA (reference sequence). This CDR3 is CSARTGTNTGELVF. CDR3 DNA: TGCAGTGCCCGGACAGGGACAAACACCGGGGAGCTGGTTTTT.

V gene TRBV7-8 combines with J gene TRBJ1-6; D might be TRBD1 (5 bases). CDR3 size: 15 residues. V shed 0 bases and J shed 7 bases, with 10 bases lying between them. Germline V gene sequence: CDR1 SGHVS, CDR2 FQNEAQ. The CDR3 DNA is TGTGCCAGCAGCTTAGCGTCGACAGCCAATTCACCCCTCCACTTT. Translating it yields CASSLASTANSPLHF.

This clonotype was observed at least ten times. This sequence joins TRBV5-1 and TRBJ2-3; the match to TRBD1 covers 8 bases. Unmatched junction bases numbered 5, after V lost 3 bases and J lost 5 bases. Germline V CDR1 and CDR2: SGHRS, YFSETQ. The CDR3 has 14 amino acids. The CDR3 sequence: CASSSDRVRDTQYF. As DNA, the CDR3 is TGCGCCAGCAGCTCGGACAGGGTAAGAGATACGCAGTATTTT. The full variable domain, its missing parts supplied by reference TRBV5-1 and TRBJ2-3, is KAGVTQTPRYLIKTRGQQVTLSCSPISGHRSVSWYQQTPGQGLQFLFEYFSETQRNKGNFPGRFSGRQFSNSRSEMNVSTLELGDSALYLCASSSDRVRDTQYFGPGTRLTVL.

This clonotype was observed at least ten times. The CDR3: CASSFGDRDEKLFF. CDR3 nucleotide sequence: TGTGCCAGCAGCTTTGGGGACAGGGACGAAAAACTGTTTTTT. The V call is TRBV5-5, the J call TRBJ1-4, with 9 bases identical to TRBD1. Trimming took 2 bases from V and 8 from J; bases not matched to a gene: 4. The CDR3 has 14 residues. Germline loops: CDR1 SGHKS, CDR2 YYEKEE (reference sequence).

This sequence joins TRBV20-1 and TRBJ1-5, with unresolved D. Germline V gene sequence: CDR1 DFQATT, CDR2 SNEGSKA (reference sequence). The CDR3 totals 16 residues. Between the trimmed V and J ends, which lost 0 bases and 1 base, there was a span of 13 bases. For the CDR3, the DNA is TGCAGTGCTAGAGATCCGGGCCTGGCAAGCAATCAGCCCCAGCATTTT. It is translated as CSARDPGLASNQPQHF.

With respect to this clonotype: A single base separates this from a much larger clone, so it may be a read error. The V and J genes are TRBV3-1 and TRBJ1-5; D remains ambiguous. The CDR3 spans 14 residues. Trimming pared 1 base from V and 6 bases from J, leaving 10 bases between. CDR1 and CDR2 from the germline V gene are LGHDT and YNNKEL (reference sequence). This CDR3 reads CASSQGARGQPQHF. CDR3 coding DNA: TGTGCCAGCAGCCAAGGGGCAAGAGGTCAGCCCCAGCATTTT.

The chain joins TRBV5-1 to TRBJ1-4; 7 nucleotides match TRBD1. V shed 4 bases, J shed 5 bases, and the junction held 8 bases outside the gene matches. Germline assignment: CDR1 SGHRS and CDR2 YFSETQ. CDR3 length: 15 residues. The CDR3 DNA follows: TGCGCCAGCAGCCCTGAGGGGGCGGGAAATGAAAAACTGTTTTTT. Its protein is CASSPEGAGNEKLFF.

In the case of this clonotype: This CDR3 fails to terminate in the conserved phenylalanine or tryptophan, so it likely reflects a read error. The chain couples TRBV19 to TRBJ2-3; D not certain. The CDR3 covers 12 residues. Germline V lookup: CDR1 LNHDA, CDR2 SQIVND (reference sequence). The V end lost 5 bases, the J end lost 6 bases, and 9 bases lay between the germline ends. DNA of the CDR3: TGTGCCAGTAGTCAAGGATGGGATACGCAGTATTCT. This encodes CASSQGWDTQYS.

The sample holds many counts of this clonotype. This sequence joins TRBV4-2 and TRBJ2-7, with 9 bases that match TRBD2. Germline V lookup: CDR1 LGHNA, CDR2 YNFKEQ. This CDR3 has 15 amino acids. Trimming removed 4 bases from V and 2 bases from J; junction bases left unmatched: 6. The CDR3 nucleotides read TGTGCCAGCAGCCCCCATGGACTAGCGACCTACGAGCAGTACTTC. Translated: CASSPHGLATYEQYF.

This clonotype showed up many times. The V and J genes are TRBV20-1 and TRBJ2-5, with D uncertain. Trimming took off 3 bases at V and 5 bases at J, with 7 bases between the two ends. The CDR3 has 11 residues. Germline CDR1 is DFQATT and CDR2 is SNEGSKA (reference sequence). CDR3 bases: TGCAGTGCTAGGCTTGGGGAGACCCAGTACTTC. Its translation is CSARLGETQYF.

The count of this clonotype is one. An end of the junction differs from the germline gene, which may be a read error. The gene calls are TRBV10-3 and TRBJ1-6; 12 bases match TRBD1. CDR1 ENHRY and CDR2 SYGVKD come from the germline V gene. This CDR3 region has 15 residues. The CDR3 protein is CAIRGTGGTNSPFHF. CDR3 DNA: TGTGCCATCAGGGGGACAGGGGGCACGAATTCACCCTTCCACTTT.

The sample holds many counts of this clonotype. V and J are TRBV4-1 and TRBJ1-4, with 10 nucleotides matching TRBD1. The germline V gene has CDR1 MGHRA and CDR2 YSYEKL. The CDR3 contains 14 residues. V lost 8 bases, J lost 7 bases, and 7 bases stayed unmatched. The CDR3 loop is CASHRQGASEKLFF. The CDR3 DNA is TGCGCCAGCCACAGACAGGGGGCGTCTGAAAAACTGTTTTTT.

This clonotype appeared many times. The chain combines TRBV7-2 with TRBJ2-1, with 10 bases matching TRBD2. The CDR3 runs 15 residues. The V gene end was trimmed by 6 bases and the J gene end by 4 bases; junction bases not matched to a gene: 6. Germline CDR1 and CDR2: SGHTA and FQGNSA. The CDR3 loop is CASRQAGGGYNEQFF. The CDR3, as DNA: TGTGCCAGCAGACAAGCGGGAGGGGGTTACAATGAGCAGTTCTTC.

This clonotype was counted ten times or more. The chain joins TRBV15 to TRBJ2-3; no clear D gene. The V gene lost 1 base and the J gene lost 0 bases, with 8 bases spanning the gap. The CDR3 totals 15 residues. Germline CDR1 is LNHNV and CDR2 is YYDKDF (reference sequence). The CDR3 nucleotides are TGTGCCACCAGCAGAGCTCTAGGAAGCACAGATACGCAGTATTTT. As protein: CATSRALGSTDTQYF. The full variable domain, with the rest looked up from reference TRBV15 and TRBJ2-3, is DAMVIQNPRYQVTQFGKPVTLSCSQTLNHNVMYWYQQKSSQAPKLLFHYYDKDFNNEADTPDNFQSRRPNTSFCFLDIRSPGLGDTAMYLCATSRALGSTDTQYFGPGTRLTVL.

The chain joins TRBV7-8 to TRBJ1-5; D is uncertain. The germline CDR1 and CDR2 sequences are SGHVS and FQNEAQ. V lost 1 base and J lost 6, with 16 bases in between. The length of the CDR3 is 16 residues. In DNA form, the CDR3 reads TGTGCCAGCAGCTTAGGTCGGTTGGGAACCGGTCAGCCCCAGCATTTT. Translating gives CASSLGRLGTGQPQHF.

The chain uses TRBV18 and TRBJ2-7; unclear D gene. Germline CDR1 is KGHSH and CDR2 is LQKENI. Trimming shortened V by 3 bases and J by 3 bases, and 9 bases separated the two germline ends. The CDR3 length is 13 residues. The CDR3 region has the DNA TGTGCCAGCTCACCGTCGGCAGACTACGAGCAGTACTTC. Protein product: CASSPSADYEQYF.

The V and J genes are TRBV10-3 and TRBJ2-7, with D uncertain. V lost 3 bases and J 0 bases, leaving 12 bases between the germline ends. Germline V gene sequence: CDR1 ENHRY, CDR2 SYGVKD. The length of the CDR3 is 15 residues. DNA of the CDR3: TGTGCCATCAGTGAAGAACTCCTGAGCTCCTACGAGCAGTACTTC. It codes for CAISEELLSSYEQYF.

J is TRBJ2-5 and V is TRBV20-1, with D tentatively TRBD2 (6 bases). The CDR3 is 15 residues long. V was shortened by 8 bases and J by 5 bases, with 24 bases between the two germline ends. Germline V gene data show CDR1 as DFQATT and CDR2 as SNEGSKA (reference sequence). The CDR3 bases are TGCAGTTCCAGGAGGGGAGCGGATGCACTCGAGACCCAGTACTTC. Translated, it gives CSSRRGADALETQYF.

This clonotype appeared a few times. At one end the junction does not follow the germline gene, possibly because of a read error. The chain is built from TRBV5-1 and TRBJ1-2, with D possibly matching TRBD1 (5 bases). This CDR3 contains 14 residues. Germline lookup yields CDR1 SGHRS and CDR2 YFSETQ. The CDR3 spells CASSLVIGARGYAF. The CDR3 bases are TGCGCCAGCAGCTTGGTAATAGGGGCGCGGGGCTACGCCTTC.